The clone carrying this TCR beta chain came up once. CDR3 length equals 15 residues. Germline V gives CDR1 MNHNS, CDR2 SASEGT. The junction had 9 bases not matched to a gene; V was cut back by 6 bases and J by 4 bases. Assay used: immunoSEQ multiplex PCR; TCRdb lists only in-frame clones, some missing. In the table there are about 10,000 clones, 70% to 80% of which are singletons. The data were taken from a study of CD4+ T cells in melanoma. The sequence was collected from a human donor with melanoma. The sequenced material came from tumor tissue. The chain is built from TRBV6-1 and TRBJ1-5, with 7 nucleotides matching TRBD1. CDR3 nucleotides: TGTGCCAGCAGGGCGGGACAGAGCGAGAATCAGCCCCAGCATTTT. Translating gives CASRAGQSENQPQHF.